This TCR delta chain derives from a study of Vδ1+ human thymocytes. Concerning this clone: Its matching antigen is unknown. One end of the junction does not line up with germline, which may come from a read error.

Study results and limitations: In the thymus, TRG and TRD repertoires looked highly polyclonal with Gaussian CDR3 lengths.

The template was reverse-transcribed extracted RNA. Multiplex PCR used pooled V-gene forward primers and a constant-region reverse primer to amplify CDR3s. TCRdb re-called the multiplex PCR reads using CATT. The table lists about 75,000 delta-chain clones, around 35% of them singletons, with more than 0.25% in the top ten. The V gene's germline CDR1 is TSWWSYY and CDR2 QGS. The CDR3 is 18 residues long. Alphabeta T cells were depleted, then CD3+ Vdelta1+ Vdelta2- thymocytes were FACS-sorted. The material sequenced was Vdelta1+ gamma-delta thymocytes from the thymus. As for subset: FACS-sorted CD3+ TCRalphabeta- TCRVdelta1+ TCRVdelta2- thymocytes. The receptor was isolated from a boy in the first two years of life who had congenital heart surgery. The V call is TRDV1, the J call TRDJ1; 8 bases fit TRDD3. The CDR3, as DNA: TGTGCTCTTGGGGAACCCCCTCGGGGGGATAAAGTCCCCGATAACCTCATCTTT. It codes for CALGEPPRGDKVPDNLIF.